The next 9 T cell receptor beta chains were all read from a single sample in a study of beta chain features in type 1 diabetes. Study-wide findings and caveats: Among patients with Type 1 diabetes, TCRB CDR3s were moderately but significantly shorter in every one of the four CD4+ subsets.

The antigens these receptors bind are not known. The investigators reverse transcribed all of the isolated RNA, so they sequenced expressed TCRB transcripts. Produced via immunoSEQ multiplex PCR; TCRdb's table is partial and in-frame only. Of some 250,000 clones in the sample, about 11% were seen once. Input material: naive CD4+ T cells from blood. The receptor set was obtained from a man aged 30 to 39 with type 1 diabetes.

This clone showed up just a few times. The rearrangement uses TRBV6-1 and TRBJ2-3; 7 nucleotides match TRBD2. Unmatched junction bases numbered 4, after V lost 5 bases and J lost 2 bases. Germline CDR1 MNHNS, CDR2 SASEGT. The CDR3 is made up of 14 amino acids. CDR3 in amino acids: CASSLGGYTDTQYF. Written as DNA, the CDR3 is TGTGCCAGCAGTTTGGGGGGGTACACAGATACGCAGTATTTT.

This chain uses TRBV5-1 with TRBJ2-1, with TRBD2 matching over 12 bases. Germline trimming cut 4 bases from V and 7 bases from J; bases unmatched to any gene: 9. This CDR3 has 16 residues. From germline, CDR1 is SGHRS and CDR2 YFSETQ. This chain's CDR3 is CASSPGLAGLQNEQFF. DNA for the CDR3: TGCGCCAGCAGCCCGGGACTAGCGGGTCTTCAGAATGAGCAGTTCTTC.

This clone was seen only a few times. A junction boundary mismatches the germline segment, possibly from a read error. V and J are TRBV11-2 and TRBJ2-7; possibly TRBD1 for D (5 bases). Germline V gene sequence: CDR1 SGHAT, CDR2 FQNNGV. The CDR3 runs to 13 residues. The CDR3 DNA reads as TGTGCCAGCAGCTTGGGGCCCTTCAAACCCCTTAGCTTC. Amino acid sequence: CASSLGPFKPLSF.

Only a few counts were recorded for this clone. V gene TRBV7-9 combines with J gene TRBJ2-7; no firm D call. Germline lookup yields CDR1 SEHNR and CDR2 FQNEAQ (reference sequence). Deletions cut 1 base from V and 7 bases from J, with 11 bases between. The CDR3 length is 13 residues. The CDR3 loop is CASSLDLGWEQYF. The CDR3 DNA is TGTGCCAGCAGCTTAGATCTGGGCTGGGAGCAGTACTTC.

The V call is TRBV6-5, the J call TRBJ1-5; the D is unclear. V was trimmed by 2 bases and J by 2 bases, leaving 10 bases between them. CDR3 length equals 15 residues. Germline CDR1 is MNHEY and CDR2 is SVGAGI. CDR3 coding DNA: TGTGCCAGCAGTTACGAGGCCCAACGCAATCAGCCCCAGCATTTT. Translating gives CASSYEAQRNQPQHF.

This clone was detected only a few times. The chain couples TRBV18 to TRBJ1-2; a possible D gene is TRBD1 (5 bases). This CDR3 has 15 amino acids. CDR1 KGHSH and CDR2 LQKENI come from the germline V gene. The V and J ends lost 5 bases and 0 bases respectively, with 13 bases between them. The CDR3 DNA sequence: TGTGCCAGCTCAGCCCAGGGCAGTCCTAACTATGGCTACACCTTC. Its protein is CASSAQGSPNYGYTF.

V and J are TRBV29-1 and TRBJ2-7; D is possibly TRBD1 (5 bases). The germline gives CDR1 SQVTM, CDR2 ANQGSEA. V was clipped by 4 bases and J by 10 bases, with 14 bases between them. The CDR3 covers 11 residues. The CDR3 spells CSVGMVGAQYF. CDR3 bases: TGCAGCGTTGGGATGGTAGGGGCCCAGTACTTC.

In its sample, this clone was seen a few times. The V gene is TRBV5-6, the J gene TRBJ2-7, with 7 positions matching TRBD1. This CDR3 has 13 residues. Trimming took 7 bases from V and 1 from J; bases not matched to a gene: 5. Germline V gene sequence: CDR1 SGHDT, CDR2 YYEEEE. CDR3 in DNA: TGTGCCAGCTATCGGGACAGTTCCTACGAGCAGTACTTC. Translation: CASYRDSSYEQYF.

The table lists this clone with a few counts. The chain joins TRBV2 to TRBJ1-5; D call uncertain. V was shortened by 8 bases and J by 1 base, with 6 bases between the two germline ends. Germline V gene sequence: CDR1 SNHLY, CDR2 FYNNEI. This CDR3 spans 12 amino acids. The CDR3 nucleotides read TGTGCCAGCGCGGGGAGCAATCAGCCCCAGCATTTT. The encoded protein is CASAGSNQPQHF.